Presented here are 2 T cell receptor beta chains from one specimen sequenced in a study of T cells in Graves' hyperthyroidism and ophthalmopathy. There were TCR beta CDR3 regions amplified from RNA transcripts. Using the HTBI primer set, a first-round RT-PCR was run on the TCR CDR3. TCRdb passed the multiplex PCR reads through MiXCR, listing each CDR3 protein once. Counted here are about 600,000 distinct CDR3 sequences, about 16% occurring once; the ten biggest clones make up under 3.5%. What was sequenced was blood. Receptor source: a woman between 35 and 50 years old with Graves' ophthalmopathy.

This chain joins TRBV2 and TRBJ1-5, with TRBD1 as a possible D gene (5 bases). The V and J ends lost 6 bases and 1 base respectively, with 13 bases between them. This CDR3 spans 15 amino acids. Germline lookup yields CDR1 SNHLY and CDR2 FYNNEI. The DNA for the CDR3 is TGTGCCAGCAGGGCGGGGGGGGGAAGCAATCAGCCCCAGCATTTT. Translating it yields CASRAGGGSNQPQHF.

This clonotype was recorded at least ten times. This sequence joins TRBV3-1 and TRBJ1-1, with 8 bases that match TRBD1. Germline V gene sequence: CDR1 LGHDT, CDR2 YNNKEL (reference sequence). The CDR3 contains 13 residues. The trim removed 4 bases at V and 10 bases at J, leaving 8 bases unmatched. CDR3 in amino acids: CASSPSGTGIAFF. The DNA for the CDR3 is TGTGCCAGCAGCCCTTCCGGGACAGGCATAGCTTTCTTT.